A single sample gave rise to the 2 T cell receptor beta chains below, sequenced in a study of T-cell memory formation after mild COVID-19. TCRdb re-called the 5' RACE reads through MiXCR, storing one row per CDR3 protein. The sample contains 470,000 or so distinct CDR3 sequences, 15% to 20% of which appear only once. Input material: PBMCs or a T cell subset sorted from them (not recorded which). The source is an adult woman who had mild COVID-19 (a few samples of this study predate the infection). Cell type and time point are not known.

This clonotype occurred a few times. The genes are TRBV11-2 and TRBJ2-3; 11 nucleotides match TRBD1. V dropped 5 bases and J dropped 4; count of bases not matched to a gene: 8. This CDR3 contains 16 residues. Looked up from germline, CDR1 is SGHAT and CDR2 is FQNNGV. As DNA, the CDR3 is TGTGCCAGCAGCACATTTGGGACAGGGGGGCCAGATACGCAGTATTTT. Translating gives CASSTFGTGGPDTQYF.

V gene TRBV20-1 combines with J gene TRBJ2-7; tentatively, D is TRBD2 (6 bases). Germline CDR1 is DFQATT and CDR2 is SNEGSKA (reference sequence). The germline V and J ends were trimmed by 3 bases and 4 bases, with 13 bases remaining between them. The CDR3 is made up of 13 amino acids. Here the CDR3 reads CSASVGGFYEQYF. CDR3 DNA sequence: TGCAGTGCTAGTGTCGGGGGTTTTTACGAGCAGTACTTC.